Listed below are T cell receptor beta chains from one sample, sequenced in a study of lymphopenia after photon versus proton radiotherapy. The assay was immunoSEQ multiplex PCR, and TCRdb's table has in-frame clones only and misses some. The top ten hold 9% to 12% of the sample, which has some 40,000 clones, around 83% seen once. The source material was peripheral blood, sampled from a patient treated with proton-based radiotherapy. These receptors were taken from a woman between 70 and 85 years old with pancreatic cancer. Some clones in this sample may be carry-over from other donors' samples. Both conserved end residues are part of each CDR3. The order of the fields is D gene, V gene, clone size, J gene, CDR3 DNA, CDR3 protein. A D gene is named only where the DNA matches it firmly. Some rows mark clone size as missing; the rest say once, few, many or name a class of expanded clone.

-,TRBV30,-,TRBJ1-2,TGTGCCTGGAACCCGACAGTTAACTATGGCTACACCTTC,CAWNPTVNYGYTF
TRBD2,TRBV19,once,TRBJ2-1,TGTGCCAGTAACTTACTAGCGGGAGAATACAATGAGCAGTTCTTC,CASNLLAGEYNEQFF
-,TRBV20-1,-,TRBJ2-1,TGCAGTGCTAGGCGGGATGAGCAGTTCTTC,CSARRDEQFF
-,TRBV10-2,-,TRBJ1-3,TGCGCCAGCAGTGATAATACCGGCTCTGGAAACACCATATATTTT,CASSDNTGSGNTIYF
TRBD1,TRBV19,-,TRBJ2-1,TGTGCCAGTAGTATTGTACAACAGGGGGCCTATATTCTTTCCTACAATGAGCAGTTCTTC,CASSIVQQGAYILSYNEQFF
-,TRBV6-5,-,TRBJ2-3,TGTGCCAGCAGTAGGGGCGGGGTCAGCACAGATACGCAGTATTTT,CASSRGGVSTDTQYF
-,TRBV7-6,-,TRBJ1-1,TGTGCCAGCAGCCGGGACATCGGGGTGGTGGTTACTGAAGCTTTCTTT,CASSRDIGVVVTEAFF
-,TRBV11-2,-,TRBJ1-2,TGTGCCAGCAGCTTTGGGGGGTCCTATGGCTACACCTTC,CASSFGGSYGYTF
TRBD1,TRBV5-6,-,TRBJ2-1,TGTGCCAGCAGCTTGGATACCGGGACAGGGGACAATGAGCAGTTCTTC,CASSLDTGTGDNEQFF
TRBD1,TRBV7-7,-,TRBJ2-5,TGTGCTAGCAGCTCCGGCAGGGGGTACCAAGAGACCCAGTACTTC,CASSSGRGYQETQYF
-,TRBV6-5,-,TRBJ1-4,TGTGCCAGCAGTTTGGGACACGCAAATGAAAAACTGTTTTTT,CASSLGHANEKLFF
-,TRBV11-2,-,TRBJ1-5,TGTGCCAGCAGCTTAGGTCAGAATAGCAATCAGCCCCAGCATTTT,CASSLGQNSNQPQHF
-,TRBV19,once,TRBJ1-5,TGTGCCAGTAGTAAACTCCGGGACAGCAATCAGCCCCAGCATTTT,CASSKLRDSNQPQHF
-,TRBV5-6,-,TRBJ2-3,TGTGCCAGCAGCTCCCTTGTGGCAGGGTCCACAGATACGCAGTATTTT,CASSSLVAGSTDTQYF
-,TRBV5-6,few,TRBJ1-3,TGTGCCAGCAGCTTGGGCTTTACTGGAAACACCATATATTTT,CASSLGFTGNTIYF
-,TRBV11-2,-,TRBJ2-7,TGTGCCAGCAGCTTCAGGGGCGCAGGAGCCTACGAGCAGTACTTC,CASSFRGAGAYEQYF
TRBD2,TRBV6-5,-,TRBJ2-3,TGTGCCAGCAGTTACAGGGTCGGGAGGGTGACAGATACGCAGTATTTT,CASSYRVGRVTDTQYF
-,TRBV28,-,TRBJ2-7,TGTGCTACGACTAGTACCTACGAGCAGTACTTC,CATTSTYEQYF
-,TRBV5-1,-,TRBJ2-3,TGCGCCAGCAGCTTGGCACAAGCCACAGATACGCAGTATTTT,CASSLAQATDTQYF
TRBD2,TRBV9,-,TRBJ2-7,TGTGCCAGCAGCGCCGGGAGGGCCTCCTACGAGCAGTACTTC,CASSAGRASYEQYF
-,TRBV19,once,TRBJ2-1,TGTGCCAGTAGTTCCCCGGGTGCAAGGGAGCAGTTCTTC,CASSSPGAREQFF
TRBD1,TRBV19,-,TRBJ1-5,TGTGCCAGTACCGTAGGACAGGGCAACAATCAGCCCCAGCATTTT,CASTVGQGNNQPQHF
-,TRBV29-1,-,TRBJ2-7,TGCAGCGTTGATGTAGGAACCTACGAGCAGTACTTC,CSVDVGTYEQYF
TRBD1,TRBV10-3,-,TRBJ2-5,TGTGCCATCAGTGACTCGACAGGGCCCCGGGAGACCCAGTACTTC,CAISDSTGPRETQYF
TRBD1,TRBV6-6,-,TRBJ2-7,TGTGCCAGCAGTTCGATTTATGGACAGGCCTACGAGCAGTACTTC,CASSSIYGQAYEQYF
-,TRBV21-1,-,TRBJ1-1,TGTGCCAGCAGCAAACGCGGGGACAGGGAAAACACTGAAGCTTTCTTT,CASSKRGDRENTEAFF
-,TRBV5-6,-,TRBJ1-1,TGTGCCAGCAGCTTCTTTGCAGGTACCGCTGAAGCTTTCTTT,CASSFFAGTAEAFF
-,TRBV28,once,TRBJ1-1,TGTGCCAGCAGTTTCCGTACAGGGAACACTGAAGCTTTCTTT,CASSFRTGNTEAFF
TRBD2,TRBV27,-,TRBJ2-5,TGTGCCAGCAGTTTTGCGGGAGGTCGAGAGACCCAGTACTTC,CASSFAGGRETQYF
TRBD1,TRBV15,-,TRBJ2-3,TGTGCCACCAGCAGAGGACAGGGGGCGATCCAGTATTTT,CATSRGQGAIQYF
TRBD2,TRBV15,-,TRBJ2-5,TGTGCCACCAGCAGGAGGAAGAGGACTAGTGGAGACCAAGAGACCCAGTACTTC,CATSRRKRTSGDQETQYF
TRBD2,TRBV18,-,TRBJ2-7,TGTGCCAGCTCACCATCGACTAGCGGGCACTACGAGCAGTACTTC,CASSPSTSGHYEQYF
TRBD1,TRBV27,-,TRBJ2-2,TGTGCCAGCAGTCCAATTCCGGGACAGGCAATCACCGGGGAGCTGTTTTTT,CASSPIPGQAITGELFF
-,TRBV5-1,-,TRBJ2-1,TGCGCCAGCAGCTGGACTGGACCCTACAATGAGCAGTTCTTC,CASSWTGPYNEQFF
TRBD2,TRBV5-6,-,TRBJ2-3,TGTGCCAGCGGGAGGTTAGCGGGAGGGGAAACAGATACGCAGTATTTT,CASGRLAGGETDTQYF
-,TRBV15,-,TRBJ2-1,TGTGCCACCAGCAGAGTGGCAGTCTACAATGAGCAGTTCTTC,CATSRVAVYNEQFF
TRBD2,TRBV4-1,-,TRBJ2-3,TGCGCCAGCAGCCAGAGTAAGGGGCTAGCGGGGCCCCCTAGCACAGATACGCAGTATTTT,CASSQSKGLAGPPSTDTQYF
TRBD2,TRBV5-1,once,TRBJ2-3,TGCGCCAGCAGCTCAGGACTAGCGGGAGGGGCGCAGTATTTT,CASSSGLAGGAQYF
-,TRBV11-1,-,TRBJ1-5,TGTGCCAGCAGCCAAGGACAAACGAGTCAGCCCCAGCATTTT,CASSQGQTSQPQHF
TRBD2,TRBV6-5,-,TRBJ2-1,TGTGCCAGCAGTTACTCGGGACTAGCGTTCTACAATGAGCAGTTCTTC,CASSYSGLAFYNEQFF
TRBD2,TRBV7-9,-,TRBJ2-1,TGTGCCAGCAGCTTAGCCACGACAAGACTAGCGGGATACAATGAGCAGTTCTTC,CASSLATTRLAGYNEQFF
-,TRBV18,-,TRBJ2-7,TGTGCCAGCTCACCACCAGGGGTGTCCTACGAGCAGTACTTC,CASSPPGVSYEQYF
TRBD1,TRBV29-1,-,TRBJ1-5,TGCAGCGTTCTCGAGGACAGGGAGCAGCCCCAGCATTTT,CSVLEDREQPQHF
TRBD1,TRBV27,few,TRBJ1-1,TGTGCCAGCAGTCGGGACAGAGTTGAAGCTTTCTTT,CASSRDRVEAFF
TRBD2,TRBV5-4,-,TRBJ2-7,TGTGCCAGCAGCCACACTAGCGGGAGTGGTCACGAGCAGTACTTC,CASSHTSGSGHEQYF
TRBD1,TRBV28,-,TRBJ1-5,TGTGCCAGCAGTTTAGGGGACAGGGGTCGGTCCCAGCATTTT,CASSLGDRGRSQHF
-,TRBV6-5,-,TRBJ1-5,TGTGCCAGCTTTCAGGGACTCGGGCAGCCCCAGCATTTT,CASFQGLGQPQHF
TRBD1,TRBV14,-,TRBJ2-3,TGTGCCAGCAGCCAAGACCGGACAGGGTGGGGCACAGATACGCAGTATTTT,CASSQDRTGWGTDTQYF
-,TRBV28,-,TRBJ2-5,TGTGCCAGCAGCAAACCCGGGGACGGATGGGAGACCCAGTACTTC,CASSKPGDGWETQYF
TRBD2,TRBV5-4,-,TRBJ2-1,TGTGCCAGCAGCCCGACTAGCGGGTCCTACAATGAGCAGTTCTTC,CASSPTSGSYNEQFF
TRBD2,TRBV5-1,-,TRBJ2-6,TGCGCCAGCAGCCCCGACCTAGCGGGAGGGCGTGGGGCCAACGTCCTGACTTTC,CASSPDLAGGRGANVLTF
-,TRBV7-8,-,TRBJ2-2,TGTGCCAGCAGCTACCGGGACACGACCACCGGGGAGCTGTTTTTT,CASSYRDTTTGELFF
TRBD1,TRBV19,-,TRBJ1-2,TGTGCCAGTAACTCGGGACAGGGTAACTATGGCTACACCTTC,CASNSGQGNYGYTF
TRBD1,TRBV25-1,-,TRBJ1-2,TGTGCCAGCAGTGTAACAGGGGGCGTGGGCTACACCTTC,CASSVTGGVGYTF
TRBD1,TRBV12-5,few,TRBJ2-3,TGTGCTAGTGGTTTCAGGGGACCCCTCTGGGACAGGGGCGCAGATACGCAGTATTTT,CASGFRGPLWDRGADTQYF
-,TRBV5-6,-,TRBJ1-2,TGTGCCAGCAGCACGGGCCTTCCTAACTATGGCTACACCTTC,CASSTGLPNYGYTF
-,TRBV5-6,-,TRBJ1-2,TGTGCCAGCAGCTTGGACAGGATATATAACTATGGCTACACCTTC,CASSLDRIYNYGYTF
-,TRBV27,-,TRBJ2-3,TGTGCCAGCAGTTTACAGCGCTCCCTGGGTGCAGATACGCAGTATTTT,CASSLQRSLGADTQYF
-,TRBV19,-,TRBJ1-5,TGTGCCAGTAGAGGACAGTACAATCAGCCCCAGCATTTT,CASRGQYNQPQHF
TRBD2,TRBV7-7,-,TRBJ2-1,TGTGCTAGCAGCTTAGCGGGAGGGCCGTACAATGAGCAGTTCTTC,CASSLAGGPYNEQFF